This TCR beta chain comes out of a study of T cell repertoires in cytomegalovirus infection. TCRdb re-called the reads with MiXCR, one entry per CDR3 protein. The sample consists of hundreds of thousands of distinct CDR3 sequences, 32% of them appearing once. On this clonotype: Its cognate antigen is unknown.

This sample comprised cultured CD8+ T cells from PBMCs, obtained from culture after CMV antigen stimulation. This sequence was found in a human donor in good health (CMV status not recorded). Some clones in this sample may be carry-over from other donors' samples.

CDR3 DNA: TGTGCCAGCAGCCAAAATGTCGACAGGGTAATCTATGGCTACACCTTC. Encoded protein: CASSQNVDRVIYGYTF. The J gene is TRBJ1-2, the V gene TRBV14; the match to TRBD1 covers 7 bases. CDR1 and CDR2 from the germline V gene are SGHDN and FVKESK. V shed 2 bases, J shed 4 bases, and the junction held 10 bases outside the gene matches. The CDR3 spans 16 residues.